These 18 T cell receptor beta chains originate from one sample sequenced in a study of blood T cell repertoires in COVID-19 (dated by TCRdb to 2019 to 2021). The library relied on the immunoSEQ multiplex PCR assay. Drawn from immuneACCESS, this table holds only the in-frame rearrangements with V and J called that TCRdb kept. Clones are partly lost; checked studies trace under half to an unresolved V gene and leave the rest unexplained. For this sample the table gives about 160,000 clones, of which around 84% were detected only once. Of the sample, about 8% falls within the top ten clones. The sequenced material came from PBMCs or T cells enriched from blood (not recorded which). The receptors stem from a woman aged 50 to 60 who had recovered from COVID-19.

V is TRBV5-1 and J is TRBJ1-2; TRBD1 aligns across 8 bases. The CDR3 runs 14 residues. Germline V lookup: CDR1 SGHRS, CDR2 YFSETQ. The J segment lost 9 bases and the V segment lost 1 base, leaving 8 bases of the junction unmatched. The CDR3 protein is CASSLTGQGLSYTF. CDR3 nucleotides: TGCGCCAGCAGCTTGACTGGACAGGGATTGAGCTACACCTTC. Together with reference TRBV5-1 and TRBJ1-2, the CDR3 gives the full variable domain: KAGVTQTPRYLIKTRGQQVTLSCSPISGHRSVSWYQQTPGQGLQFLFEYFSETQRNKGNFPGRFSGRQFSNSRSEMNVSTLELGDSALYLCASSLTGQGLSYTFGSGTRLTVV.

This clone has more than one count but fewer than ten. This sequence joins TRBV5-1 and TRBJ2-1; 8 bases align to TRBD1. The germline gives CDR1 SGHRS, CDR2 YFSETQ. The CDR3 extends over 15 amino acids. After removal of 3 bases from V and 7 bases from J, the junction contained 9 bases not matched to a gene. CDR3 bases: TGCGCCAGCAGCTCACAGGGGGGCCGCTTGAATGAGCAGTTCTTC. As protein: CASSSQGGRLNEQFF.

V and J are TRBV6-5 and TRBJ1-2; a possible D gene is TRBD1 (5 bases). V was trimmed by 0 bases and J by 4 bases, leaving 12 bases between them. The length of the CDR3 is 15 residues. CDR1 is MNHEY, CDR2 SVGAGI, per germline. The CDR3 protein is CASSYSRQSAYGYTF. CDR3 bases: TGTGCCAGCAGTTACTCGAGACAGTCGGCCTATGGCTACACCTTC.

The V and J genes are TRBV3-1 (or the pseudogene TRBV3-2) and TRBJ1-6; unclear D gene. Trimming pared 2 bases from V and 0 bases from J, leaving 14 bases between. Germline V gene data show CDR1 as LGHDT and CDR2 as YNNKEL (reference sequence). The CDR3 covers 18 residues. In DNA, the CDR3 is TGTGCCAGCAGCCAAAGTTTCGGTCTTAGCTCCTATAATTCACCCCTCCACTTT. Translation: CASSQSFGLSSYNSPLHF.

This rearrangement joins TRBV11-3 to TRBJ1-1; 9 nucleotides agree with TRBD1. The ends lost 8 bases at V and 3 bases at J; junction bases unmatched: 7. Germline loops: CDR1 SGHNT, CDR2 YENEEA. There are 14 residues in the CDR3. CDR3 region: CASGQGLGHTEAFF. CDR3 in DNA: TGTGCCAGCGGACAGGGGCTAGGACACACTGAAGCTTTCTTT.

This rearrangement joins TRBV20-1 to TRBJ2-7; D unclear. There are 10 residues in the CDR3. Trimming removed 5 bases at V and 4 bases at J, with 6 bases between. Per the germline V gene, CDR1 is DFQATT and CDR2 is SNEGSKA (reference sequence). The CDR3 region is CSASSYEQYF. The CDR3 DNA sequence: TGCAGTGCTTCTAGTTACGAGCAGTACTTC.

CDR3 amino acids: CASSFGGIDEQFF. In DNA form, the CDR3 reads TGTGCCAGCAGTTTTGGCGGTATCGATGAGCAGTTCTTC. V is TRBV12-3 or TRBV12-4 and J is TRBJ2-1, with D unresolved. There are 13 residues in the CDR3. The V end lost 3 bases, the J end lost 8 bases, and 11 bases lay between the germline ends.

In nucleotides, the CDR3 is TGTGCCAGCAGTACTTCAAATGAAAAACTGTTTTTT. Its protein product is CASSTSNEKLFF. The gene calls are TRBV28 and TRBJ1-4; D is uncertain. CDR3 length: 12 amino acids. Germline loops: CDR1 MDHEN, CDR2 SYDVKM. Trimming pared 5 bases from V and 5 bases from J, leaving 6 bases between.

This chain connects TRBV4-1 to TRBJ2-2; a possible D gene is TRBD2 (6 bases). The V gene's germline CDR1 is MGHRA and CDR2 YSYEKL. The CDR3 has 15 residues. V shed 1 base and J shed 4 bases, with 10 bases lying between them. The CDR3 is CASSQGAGFTGELFF. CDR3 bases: TGCGCCAGCAGCCAAGGTGCGGGATTCACCGGGGAGCTGTTTTTT.

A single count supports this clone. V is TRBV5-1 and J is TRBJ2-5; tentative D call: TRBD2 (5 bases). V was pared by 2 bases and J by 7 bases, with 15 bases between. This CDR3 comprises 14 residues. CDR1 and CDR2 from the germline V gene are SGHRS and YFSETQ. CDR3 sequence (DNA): TGCGCCAGCAGCTTCCTTACTACCGAGGGGACCCAGTACTTC. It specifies CASSFLTTEGTQYF.

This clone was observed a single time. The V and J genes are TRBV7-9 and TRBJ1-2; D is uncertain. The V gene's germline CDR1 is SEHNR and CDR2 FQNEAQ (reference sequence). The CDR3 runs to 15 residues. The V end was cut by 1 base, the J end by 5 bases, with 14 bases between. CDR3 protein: CASSLGSSQVYGYTF. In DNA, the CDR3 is TGTGCCAGCAGCTTAGGTAGTTCCCAAGTTTATGGCTACACCTTC.

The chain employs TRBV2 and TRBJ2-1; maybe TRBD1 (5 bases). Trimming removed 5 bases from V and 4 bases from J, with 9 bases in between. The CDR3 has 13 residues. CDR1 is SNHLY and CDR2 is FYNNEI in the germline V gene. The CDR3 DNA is TGTGCCAGCAGTTACAGGCATTACAATGAGCAGTTCTTC. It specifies CASSYRHYNEQFF.

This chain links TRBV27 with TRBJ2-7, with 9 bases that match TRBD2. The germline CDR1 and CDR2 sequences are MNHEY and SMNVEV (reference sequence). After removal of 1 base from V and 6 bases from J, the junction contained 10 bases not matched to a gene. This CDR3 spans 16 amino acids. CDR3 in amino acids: CASSLFVAGDPLEQYF. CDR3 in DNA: TGTGCCAGCAGTTTATTCGTAGCGGGAGACCCCCTCGAGCAGTACTTC.

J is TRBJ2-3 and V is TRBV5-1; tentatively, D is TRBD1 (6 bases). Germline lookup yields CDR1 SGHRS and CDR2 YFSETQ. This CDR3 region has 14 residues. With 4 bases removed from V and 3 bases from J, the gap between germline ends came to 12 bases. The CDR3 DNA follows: TGCGCCAGCAGCCGACAGGATTCGACAGATACGCAGTATTTT. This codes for CASSRQDSTDTQYF.

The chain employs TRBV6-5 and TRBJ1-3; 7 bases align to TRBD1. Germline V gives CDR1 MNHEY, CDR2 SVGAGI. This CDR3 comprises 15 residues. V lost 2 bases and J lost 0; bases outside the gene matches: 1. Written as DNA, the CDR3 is TGTGCCAGCAGTTACGACAGGGACTCTGGAAACACCATATATTTT. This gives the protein CASSYDRDSGNTIYF.

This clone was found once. This chain's CDR3 is CASSLGGAYRETQYF. CDR3 bases: TGCGCCAGCAGCTTAGGGGGGGCGTATCGTGAGACCCAGTACTTC. V usage is TRBV5-1 and J usage is TRBJ2-5; possibly TRBD2 for D (7 bases). This CDR3 has 15 residues. Trimming left V 2 bases short and J 5 bases short, with 16 bases between. The germline V gene encodes CDR1 SGHRS and CDR2 YFSETQ. The whole variable domain, remainder taken from reference TRBV5-1 and TRBJ2-5, is KAGVTQTPRYLIKTRGQQVTLSCSPISGHRSVSWYQQTPGQGLQFLFEYFSETQRNKGNFPGRFSGRQFSNSRSEMNVSTLELGDSALYLCASSLGGAYRETQYFGPGTRLLVL.

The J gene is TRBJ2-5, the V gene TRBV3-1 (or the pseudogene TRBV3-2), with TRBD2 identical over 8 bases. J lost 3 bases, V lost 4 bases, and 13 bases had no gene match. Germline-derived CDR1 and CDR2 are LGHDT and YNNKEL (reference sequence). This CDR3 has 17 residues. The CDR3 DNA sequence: TGTGCCAGCAGCCGACTAGCGTTCCTTAAATACAAAGAGACCCAGTACTTC. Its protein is CASSRLAFLKYKETQYF.

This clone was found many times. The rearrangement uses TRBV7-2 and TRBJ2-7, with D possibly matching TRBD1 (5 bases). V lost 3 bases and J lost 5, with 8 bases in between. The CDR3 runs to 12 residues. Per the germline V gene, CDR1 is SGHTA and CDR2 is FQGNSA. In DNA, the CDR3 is TGTGCCAGCAGCTTTTCCAGGGACGAGCAGTACTTC. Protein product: CASSFSRDEQYF.